The 11 T cell receptor beta chains in this list originate from one sample, sequenced in a study of cytomegalovirus exposure and HLA in healthy donors. PCR primers comprised 60 Vbeta and 13 Jbeta primers. The data were produced by immunoSEQ multiplex PCR, yet TCRdb's version contains in-frame clones alone and is incomplete. The sample lists 180,000 or so clones, roughly 80% occurring once. The material sequenced was PBMCs. These receptors were taken from a woman aged 40 to 55 in good health and CMV-seropositive.

The chain has TRBV9 and TRBJ1-2; 7 positions match TRBD1. CDR1 and CDR2 (germline): SGDLS, YYNGEE. The V gene end was trimmed by 3 bases and the J gene end by 8 bases; junction bases not matched to a gene: 10. The CDR3 is 14 residues long. The CDR3 sequence: CASSARTGSRGYTF. CDR3 nucleotides: TGTGCCAGCAGCGCCAGGACAGGTTCGCGGGGCTACACCTTC.

The chain combines TRBV6-1 with TRBJ1-4; tentatively, D is TRBD1 (5 bases). The CDR3 totals 16 residues. V lost 4 bases and J 7 bases, leaving 19 bases between the germline ends. CDR1 MNHNS and CDR2 SASEGT come from the germline V gene. CDR3 sequence (DNA): TGTGCCAGCAGTGGATGGCGGAGGGCAAGGGGTGAAAAACTGTTTTTT. Residues: CASSGWRRARGEKLFF.

V gene TRBV7-2 combines with J gene TRBJ2-5; TRBD2 matches at 11 bases. Trimming removed 1 base from V and 6 bases from J; junction bases left unmatched: 7. Per the germline V gene, CDR1 is SGHTA and CDR2 is FQGNSA. CDR3 size: 16 residues. CDR3 coding DNA: TGTGCCAGCAGCTTAGAACTAGCGGGAGCAGCGAAGACCCAGTACTTC. Its protein product is CASSLELAGAAKTQYF.

This clone came up a few times. V is TRBV7-9 and J is TRBJ1-1; no reliable D call. This CDR3 has 13 residues. Germline-derived CDR1 and CDR2 are SEHNR and FQNEAQ (reference sequence). V gave up 3 bases and J gave up 4 bases, with 9 bases separating them. The CDR3 coding sequence is TGTGCCAGCAGCTTTGAGGGTCCCACTGAAGCTTTCTTT. This encodes CASSFEGPTEAFF.

The CDR3 nucleotides read TGCAGCGTTGGAGACGGCACAGATACGCAGTATTTT. Protein: CSVGDGTDTQYF. The chain combines TRBV29-1 with TRBJ2-3; no definite D call. The CDR3 consists of 12 residues. Germline V gene data show CDR1 as SQVTM and CDR2 as ANQGSEA. V lost 4 bases, J lost 1 base, and 6 bases lay in between.

This chain uses TRBV9 with TRBJ2-7; 12 nucleotides align to TRBD2. This CDR3 region has 18 residues. CDR1 is SGDLS and CDR2 is YYNGEE in the germline V gene. J gave up 3 bases and V 0 bases, and 10 bases lay outside the gene matches. The CDR3 protein is CASSVAPIPSGRDYEQYF. The CDR3 DNA reads TGTGCCAGCAGCGTAGCCCCTATCCCTAGCGGGAGGGACTACGAGCAGTACTTC. Based on the CDR3 plus reference TRBV9 and TRBJ2-7, the full variable domain is DSGVTQTPKHLITATGQRVTLRCSPRSGDLSVYWYQQSLDQGLQFLIQYYNGEERAKGNILERFSAQQFPDLHSELNLSSLELGDSALYFCASSVAPIPSGRDYEQYFGPGTRLTVT.

This chain connects TRBV23-1 to TRBJ2-3; D may be TRBD2 (5 bases). TRBV23-1 is an open reading frame whose function is uncertain. V gave up 6 bases and J gave up 0 bases, with 16 bases separating them. This CDR3 contains 16 residues. CDR3 DNA sequence: TGCGCCAGCAGCCCCCGGTACGGGGAGAGCACAGATACGCAGTATTTT. It encodes CASSPRYGESTDTQYF.

This clone has a handful of counts. V is TRBV28 and J is TRBJ1-3, with TRBD1 matching over 10 bases. V gave up 5 bases and J gave up 3 bases; unmatched junction bases: 7. Germline CDR1 MDHEN, CDR2 SYDVKM. The CDR3 spans 16 residues. CDR3 sequence: CASSEPGQGFGNTIYF. The CDR3 nucleotides are TGTGCCAGCAGTGAACCGGGACAGGGGTTTGGAAACACCATATATTTT.

The rearrangement links TRBV5-1 to TRBJ2-7, with 8 bases that match TRBD2. J gave up 6 bases and V 0 bases, and 8 bases lay outside the gene matches. The CDR3 consists of 15 residues. In germline, CDR1 is SGHRS, CDR2 YFSETQ. CDR3 residues: CASSLGAGDGTEQYF. The CDR3 DNA sequence: TGCGCCAGCAGCTTGGGAGCGGGGGATGGGACCGAGCAGTACTTC.

This clone was observed a few times. The chain is built from TRBV10-1 and TRBJ2-7; 9 nucleotides agree with TRBD1. The CDR3 totals 17 residues. Per germline, CDR1 WNHNN and CDR2 SYGVQD (reference sequence). The J segment lost 2 bases and the V segment lost 4 bases, leaving 12 bases of the junction unmatched. The CDR3 DNA follows: TGCGCCAGCAGTGCCCCACCCGGGACAGGGTCAACCTACGAGCAGTACTTC. Its translation is CASSAPPGTGSTYEQYF.

The chain joins TRBV20-1 to TRBJ2-4; 8 nucleotides line up with TRBD1. Germline CDR1 reads DFQATT; CDR2 reads SNEGSKA (reference sequence). The ends lost 6 bases at V and 9 bases at J; junction bases unmatched: 4. The CDR3 extends over 11 amino acids. For the CDR3, the DNA is TGCAGTGCCCGACAGGGGACCATTCAGTACTTC. This translates into CSARQGTIQYF.